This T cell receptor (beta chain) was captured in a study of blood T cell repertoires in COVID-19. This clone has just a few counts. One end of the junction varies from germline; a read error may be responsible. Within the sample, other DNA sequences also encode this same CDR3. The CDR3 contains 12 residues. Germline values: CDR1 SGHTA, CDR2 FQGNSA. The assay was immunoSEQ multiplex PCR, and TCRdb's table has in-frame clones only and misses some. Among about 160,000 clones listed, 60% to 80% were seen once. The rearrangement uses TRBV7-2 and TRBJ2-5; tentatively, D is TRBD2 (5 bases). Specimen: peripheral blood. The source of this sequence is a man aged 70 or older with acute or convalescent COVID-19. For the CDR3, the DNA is TGTGCCAGCAGCCTAGCCAGTGAGACCCAGTACTTC. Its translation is CASSLASETQYF.